These 5 T cell receptor beta chains were all obtained from the same sample, sequenced in a study of blood T cell repertoires in COVID-19. Method: immunoSEQ multiplex PCR; TCRdb's copy keeps in-frame clones and lacks some. The sample yields 230,000 or so clones, 80% to 85% seen once. The sequenced material came from PBMCs or T cells enriched from blood (not recorded which). These receptors all stem from a man in his forties or fifties who had recovered from COVID-19.

J is TRBJ2-1 and V is TRBV19; possible D gene TRBD2, 6 bases. Germline-derived CDR1 and CDR2 are LNHDA and SQIVND (reference sequence). Trimming pared 3 bases from V and 7 bases from J, leaving 16 bases between. CDR3 length: 15 amino acids. Here the CDR3 reads CASSIIPGTENEQFF. DNA of the CDR3: TGTGCCAGTAGTATCATTCCCGGGACTGAAAATGAGCAGTTCTTC.

This clone came up a few times. V usage is TRBV7-2 and J usage is TRBJ2-7; TRBD1 agrees at 8 bases. This CDR3 region has 14 residues. Trimming removed 5 bases from V and 7 bases from J; junction bases left unmatched: 10. Germline CDR1 is SGHTA and CDR2 is FQGNSA. CDR3 DNA sequence: TGTGCCAGCAGCCTGGACAGGGCTCTGGGTGAGCAGTACTTC. Translating gives CASSLDRALGEQYF.

V usage is TRBV12-5 and J usage is TRBJ2-3; D not certain. Germline V CDR1 and CDR2: LGHNT, FRNRAP. The CDR3 covers 15 residues. Trimming shortened V by 4 bases and J by 0 bases, and 11 bases separated the two germline ends. This CDR3 is CASGSYSSSTDTQYF. DNA of the CDR3: TGTGCTAGTGGTTCTTATAGCTCTAGCACAGATACGCAGTATTTT.

This sequence joins TRBV19 and TRBJ2-6; 8 bases fit TRBD1. The CDR3 runs to 15 residues. The junction had 7 bases not matched to a gene; V was cut back by 10 bases and J by 2 bases. Germline loops: CDR1 LNHDA, CDR2 SQIVND (reference sequence). CDR3 in DNA: TGTGCCACCACACCAGGGGGCGCTGGGGCCAACGTCCTGACTTTC. This gives the protein CATTPGGAGANVLTF.

The CDR3: CASSERGIRTIYF. Here the CDR3 DNA reads TGTGCCAGCAGTGAACGGGGGATCCGTACCATATATTTT. The V and J genes are TRBV6-1 and TRBJ1-3; weak D call: TRBD1 (5 bases). Per the germline V gene, CDR1 is MNHNS and CDR2 is SASEGT. This CDR3 spans 13 amino acids. V was pared by 2 bases and J by 10 bases, with 12 bases between.